The 26 T cell receptor beta chains listed next were all sequenced from one sample in a study of blood T cells in healthy people across ages. PCR was performed a second time for roughly 7 to 12 cycles using a sample-barcoded 5' primer and a J-beta primer mix. TCRdb reprocessed the 5' RACE reads with MiXCR, giving one entry per CDR3 protein. The sample shows fewer than 600,000 distinct CDR3 sequences, around 27% of them seen only once. This sample was also put to use in a study of T cells of mothers and their children.

Sequenced sample: blood. The receptor set was obtained from a boy younger than 10 in good health.

This clonotype was picked up a small number of times. The chain uses TRBV7-6 and TRBJ2-7; 12 bases are shared with TRBD2. J was trimmed by 2 bases and V by 5 bases; bases with no gene match: 4. Germline V lookup: CDR1 SGHVS, CDR2 FNYEAQ. The CDR3 length is 15 residues. The CDR3 DNA is TGTGCCAGCAGCCCAACTAGCGGGGGGACCTACGAGCAGTACTTC. The encoded protein is CASSPTSGGTYEQYF.

The rearrangement uses TRBV20-1 and TRBJ1-2; 8 bases map to TRBD1. CDR1 and CDR2 from the germline V gene are DFQATT and SNEGSKA (reference sequence). The V segment lost 5 bases and the J segment 2 bases; nucleotides outside the gene matches: 4. CDR3 size: 13 residues. CDR3 in amino acids: CSAATGDNYGYTF. CDR3 DNA: TGCAGTGCTGCGACAGGGGACAACTATGGCTACACCTTC.

The DNA of the CDR3 is TGTGCCAGCAGCCGATCGGGGGCTGGTGGCTACACCTTC. This translates into CASSRSGAGGYTF. The chain has TRBV6-5 and TRBJ1-2, with D possibly TRBD1 on 6 matching bases. The CDR3 has 13 amino acids. The V end was cut by 6 bases, the J end by 7 bases, with 15 bases between. In germline, CDR1 is MNHEY, CDR2 SVGAGI.

The DNA for the CDR3 is TGTGCCAGCAGTTACTCGACAGGCGGTAACTATGGCTACACCTTC. Amino acid sequence: CASSYSTGGNYGYTF. The chain has TRBV6-6 and TRBJ1-2; D may be TRBD1 (6 bases). The V end lost 0 bases, the J end lost 1 base, and 9 bases lay between the germline ends. The CDR3 spans 15 residues. The germline V gene has CDR1 MNHNY and CDR2 SVGAGI (reference sequence).

The chain is built from TRBV20-1 and TRBJ1-1; D is uncertain. V lost 6 bases to trimming and J lost 6 bases, with 14 bases between them. The CDR3 length is 12 residues. Germline lookup yields CDR1 DFQATT and CDR2 SNEGSKA (reference sequence). This CDR3 reads CSASEESAEAFF. The CDR3 DNA sequence: TGCAGTGCCTCAGAGGAGAGCGCTGAAGCTTTCTTT.

This clonotype was detected a few times. A junction end diverges from the germline sequence, so it may reflect a read error. The J gene is TRBJ2-3, the V gene TRBV5-1, with 8 bases that match TRBD2. This CDR3 has 16 amino acids. CDR1 and CDR2 (germline): SGHRS, YFSETQ. The CDR3 bases are TGTGCCAGCAGCTTGGTGGCGGGGGGTTACACAGATACGCAGTACTTT. This gives the protein CASSLVAGGYTDTQYF.

This rearrangement joins TRBV20-1 to TRBJ1-2; TRBD1 is a possible D gene (6 bases). V lost 4 bases and J 2 bases, leaving 11 bases between the germline ends. The CDR3 length is 13 residues. Per germline, CDR1 DFQATT and CDR2 SNEGSKA (reference sequence). The CDR3, as DNA: TGCAGTGCTATCGTGGACAGCAACTATGGCTACACCTTC. It encodes CSAIVDSNYGYTF.

This rearrangement joins TRBV10-3 to TRBJ2-7, with D perhaps TRBD1 (6 bases). This CDR3 comprises 15 residues. Germline CDR1 ENHRY, CDR2 SYGVKD. V shed 6 bases and J shed 0 bases, with 15 bases lying between them. The chain's CDR3 is CAISLGQTYSYEQYF. In nucleotides, the CDR3 is TGTGCCATCAGCCTCGGACAGACCTACTCCTACGAGCAGTACTTC.

The chain recombines TRBV5-4 with TRBJ1-1; 7 bases match TRBD1. Germline assignment: CDR1 SGHNT and CDR2 YYREEE (reference sequence). V shed 2 bases, J shed 4 bases, and the junction held 5 bases outside the gene matches. The length of the CDR3 is 14 residues. CDR3 residues: CASSFNRGGTEAFF. CDR3 bases: TGTGCCAGCAGCTTTAACAGGGGAGGCACTGAAGCTTTCTTT.

The chain has TRBV20-1 and TRBJ1-2; D perhaps matches TRBD1 (5 bases). Germline V gives CDR1 DFQATT, CDR2 SNEGSKA (reference sequence). The CDR3 has 12 amino acids. CDR3 bases: TGCAGCAACCGGGACCTTAACTATGGCTACACCTTC. It encodes CSNRDLNYGYTF.

This clonotype has just a few counts. The CDR3 end shows no conserved phenylalanine or tryptophan, and so a read error is likely. It is unclear where the CDR3 begins or ends on the DNA, so no DNA is shown, and the CDR3 is as TCRdb lists it. The genes are TRBV5-1 and TRBJ2-7; the table assigns TRBD2, which was not confirmed against the DNA. Germline CDR1 and CDR2: SGHRS and YFSETQ. Counting both end residues, the CDR3 totals 8 amino acids. CDR3 sequence: CASSLVLA.

This clonotype appeared many times. The chain uses TRBV28 and TRBJ1-4, with a weak D call TRBD1 (6 bases). Germline V lookup: CDR1 MDHEN, CDR2 SYDVKM. The CDR3 totals 17 residues. Trimming pared 2 bases from V and 7 bases from J, leaving 20 bases between. CDR3 protein: CASSLHAGDPGAEKLFF. The CDR3 nucleotides read TGTGCCAGCAGTTTACACGCAGGGGACCCCGGGGCTGAAAAACTGTTTTTT.

The V gene is TRBV20-1, the J gene TRBJ2-5, with D perhaps matching TRBD2 (8 bases). Per germline, CDR1 DFQATT and CDR2 SNEGSKA (reference sequence). Trimming left V 1 base short and J 5 bases short, with 32 bases between. There are 20 residues in the CDR3. The CDR3 region is CSARGTEGALSGNWLETQYF. The CDR3 DNA sequence: TGCAGTGCTAGAGGAACGGAGGGGGCGCTTAGCGGGAACTGGTTGGAGACCCAGTACTTC.

The genes are TRBV29-1 and TRBJ2-7; TRBD1 agrees at 7 bases. Germline V gene data show CDR1 as SQVTM and CDR2 as ANQGSEA. This CDR3 spans 11 amino acids. V trimming: 6 bases; J trimming: 7 bases; junction bases outside the gene matches: 6. CDR3: CSVLTGQEQYF. For the CDR3, the DNA is TGCAGCGTCTTGACAGGGCAAGAGCAGTACTTC.

The genes are TRBV7-8 and TRBJ2-2, with D possibly matching TRBD1 (6 bases). V dropped 2 bases and J dropped 5 bases, with 15 bases sitting between them. Germline V gives CDR1 SGHVS, CDR2 FQNEAQ. The CDR3 runs to 16 residues. The CDR3 coding sequence is TGTGCCAGCAGCTTAACAGGGTTCCGAGCGACCGGGGAGCTGTTTTTT. The encoded protein is CASSLTGFRATGELFF.

The chain uses TRBV7-9 and TRBJ2-2, with D possibly TRBD1 on 7 matching bases. Germline values: CDR1 SEHNR, CDR2 FQNEAQ (reference sequence). The V and J ends lost 5 bases and 5 bases respectively, with 15 bases between them. The CDR3 sequence is 15 residues long. The CDR3 DNA follows: TGTGCCAGCAGCGGCGGGACAGAAAGGACCGGGGAGCTGTTTTTT. Translation gives CASSGGTERTGELFF.

The chain joins TRBV27 to TRBJ2-5; TRBD1 or TRBD2 may be the D gene (5 bases each). This CDR3 comprises 14 residues. The germline gives CDR1 MNHEY, CDR2 SMNVEV (reference sequence). V was pared by 6 bases and J by 5 bases, with 16 bases between. This CDR3 is CASRAGRRGETQYF. Here the CDR3 DNA reads TGTGCCAGCAGAGCAGGGCGGCGAGGGGAGACCCAGTACTTC.

In its sample, this clonotype was seen a few times. One end of the junction fails to match germline, which may point to a read error. V and J are TRBV20-1 and TRBJ2-2, with D perhaps matching TRBD1 or TRBD2 (5 bases each). The CDR3 contains 15 residues. CDR1 DFQATT and CDR2 SNEGSKA come from the germline V gene (reference sequence). CDR3 residues: CSARDGGSDTGEPFF. The CDR3 bases are TGCAGTGCTAGAGATGGGGGATCGGACACCGGGGAGCCGTTTTTT.

This chain joins TRBV20-1 and TRBJ2-1; D is undetermined. This CDR3 is built from 10 residues. V was trimmed by 3 bases and J by 10 bases, leaving 7 bases between them. Germline V lookup: CDR1 DFQATT, CDR2 SNEGSKA (reference sequence). The CDR3 DNA reads TGCAGTGCTAGCCCAGCAGAGCAGTTCTTC. It specifies CSASPAEQFF.

This clonotype turned up a few times. J is TRBJ2-6 and V is TRBV6-2 or TRBV6-3; D is possibly TRBD1 (6 bases). This CDR3 has 18 amino acids. Looked up from germline, CDR1 is MNHEY and CDR2 is SVGEGT. V was shortened by 5 bases and J by 0 bases, with 17 bases between the two germline ends. DNA for the CDR3: TGTGCCAGCAGTCTACAGGGCTACGAGTTCTCTGGGGCCAACGTCCTGACTTTC. It encodes CASSLQGYEFSGANVLTF.

This clonotype was found a few times. V usage is TRBV29-1 and J usage is TRBJ2-1, with D possibly being TRBD2 (7 bases). Germline V gene sequence: CDR1 SQVTM, CDR2 ANQGSEA. Trimming removed 5 bases at V and 6 bases at J, with 14 bases between. This CDR3 contains 13 residues. CDR3 bases: TGCAGCGTTTGGGGAGGGGGGGGCAATGAGCAGTTCTTC. It yields the protein CSVWGGGGNEQFF.

The rearrangement uses TRBV5-1 and TRBJ2-5, with TRBD2 matching 8 bases. The germline CDR1 and CDR2 sequences are SGHRS and YFSETQ. Trimming cost V 4 bases and J 5 bases; bases outside gene matches: 10. This CDR3 contains 15 residues. CDR3 protein: CASSVLSGSVETQYF. CDR3 nucleotide sequence: TGCGCCAGCAGCGTTCTCAGCGGGAGTGTCGAGACCCAGTACTTC.

The chain is built from TRBV29-1 and TRBJ1-1, with a weak D call TRBD1 (6 bases). Germline CDR1 SQVTM, CDR2 ANQGSEA. There are 11 residues in the CDR3. Deletions cut 7 bases from V and 8 bases from J, with 14 bases between. CDR3 sequence (DNA): TGCAGCGGGACAGTAAGCTTCGAAGCTTTCTTT. Translating it yields CSGTVSFEAFF.

V is TRBV10-3 and J is TRBJ1-1; a possible D gene is TRBD1 (5 bases). This CDR3 region has 13 residues. CDR1 and CDR2 from the germline V gene are ENHRY and SYGVKD. Trimming removed 11 bases from V and 5 bases from J, with 18 bases in between. This chain's CDR3 is CAAQQEGLTEAFF. The CDR3, as DNA: TGTGCCGCCCAACAGGAGGGTTTGACTGAAGCTTTCTTT.

This clonotype has a handful of counts. The CDR3 spells CASSPPTGFTGELFF. DNA for the CDR3: TGTGCCAGCTCACCACCGACAGGGTTTACCGGGGAGCTGTTTTTT. This chain connects TRBV18 to TRBJ2-2, with 7 bases fitting TRBD1. CDR3 length: 15 residues. The germline CDR1 and CDR2 sequences are KGHSH and LQKENI. V dropped 0 bases and J dropped 5; count of bases not matched to a gene: 3.

In this sample, this clonotype turned up a few times. The chain combines TRBV12-5 with TRBJ1-2; 8 bases map to TRBD1. The V gene's germline CDR1 is LGHNT and CDR2 FRNRAP. Trimming removed 6 bases from V and 3 bases from J; junction bases left unmatched: 18. This CDR3 region has 18 residues. CDR3 region: CASGQDYQIRGRDYGYTF. The DNA of the CDR3 is TGTGCTAGTGGACAGGATTACCAGATCAGGGGGCGCGACTATGGCTACACCTTC.